This T cell receptor beta chain originates from a study of T cell responses to AZD1222 COVID-19 vaccine. Study observations and caveats: Clonal diversity may have been underestimated, and the donors were mostly white British, with more females than males. Unmutated variant regions reportedly attract nearly half of all spike-specific TCRs. Seropositive status at baseline applied to only six AZD1222 recipients.

To note about this clone: The antigen remains unidentified.

Libraries were prepared by immunoSEQ multiplex PCR; TCRdb keeps only in-frame clonotypes and omits some of them. The sample includes 150,000 or so clones. This CDR3 spans 13 amino acids. The germline V gene has CDR1 MNHEY and CDR2 SVGAGI. V shed 6 bases, J shed 10 bases, and the junction held 11 bases outside the gene matches. The chain joins TRBV6-5 to TRBJ1-2; TRBD1 matches 7 bases. Sequenced sample: peripheral blood. The clonotype originates from an adult in good health. This chain's CDR3 is CASSAGGVGDYTF. CDR3 in DNA: TGTGCCAGCAGCGCAGGGGGGGTAGGGGACTACACCTTC.